Shown below are 8 T cell receptor beta chains from a single sample sequenced in a study of vaccination and CD4 T cells after COVID-19. Antigens of these TCRs are unknown. With the Oncomine TCR Beta short-read assay, DNA from cultured CD4+ T cells was sequenced. MiXCR, applied by TCRdb to the PCR reads, yields one record per CDR3 protein. The repertoire has 15,000 to 20,000 distinct CDR3 sequences, around 50% of them found once; the top ten carry 10%. Documented treatment: approximately nine-day PBMC culture with coronavirus spike peptide pools or control peptides (ViraFEST assay). The sequenced sample consisted of CD4+ T cells from blood, cultured in vitro. These receptors all stem from a human donor who had recovered from COVID-19.

The chain carries TRBV7-2 and TRBJ2-4; the D is unclear. The CDR3 sequence is 14 residues long. The V gene lost 4 bases and the J gene lost 0 bases, with 7 bases spanning the gap. Germline V gene sequence: CDR1 SGHTA, CDR2 FQGNSA. The CDR3 coding sequence is TGTGCCAGCAGCTCCCATTTAGCCAAAAACATTCAGTACTTC. Translating gives CASSSHLAKNIQYF.

This clonotype was observed a few times. The chain has TRBV14 and TRBJ1-1; TRBD1 is a possible D gene (5 bases). The length of the CDR3 is 13 residues. V shed 4 bases and J shed 9 bases, with 15 bases lying between them. The germline V gene has CDR1 SGHDN and CDR2 FVKESK. The CDR3 coding sequence is TGTGCCAGCAGCCTTTCGGCCGGGACTAAAGCTTTCTTT. This gives the protein CASSLSAGTKAFF.

This chain joins TRBV5-4 and TRBJ2-2, with D tentatively TRBD1 (6 bases). CDR3 size: 14 residues. Germline V lookup: CDR1 SGHNT, CDR2 YYREEE (reference sequence). The V gene lost 1 base and the J gene lost 5 bases, with 9 bases spanning the gap. The CDR3 DNA is TGTGCCAGCAGCTTGCAGGGGCGGACCGGGGAGCTGTTTTTT. Translated, it gives CASSLQGRTGELFF.

This chain uses TRBV20-1 with TRBJ1-1, with 8 bases aligning to TRBD1. V lost 4 bases, J lost 11 bases, and 6 bases stayed unmatched. The germline V gene has CDR1 DFQATT and CDR2 SNEGSKA (reference sequence). CDR3 length: 11 residues. CDR3 sequence (DNA): TGCAGTGCTACCGCAGGGGGCAAGGCTTTCTTT. This sequence encodes CSATAGGKAFF.

This rearrangement joins TRBV30 to TRBJ2-5, with D perhaps TRBD2 (6 bases). Germline CDR1 is GTSNPN and CDR2 is SVGIG (reference sequence). Trimming removed 3 bases at V and 0 bases at J, with 8 bases between. CDR3 size: 13 residues. CDR3 sequence reads: CAWSREYQETQYF. The CDR3 DNA follows: TGTGCCTGGAGCCGGGAGTACCAAGAGACCCAGTACTTC.

This clonotype was seen just once. The chain couples TRBV6-1 to TRBJ1-2; 7 bases are shared with TRBD1. The ends lost 6 bases at V and 4 bases at J; junction bases unmatched: 5. The length of the CDR3 is 13 residues. Per the germline V gene, CDR1 is MNHNS and CDR2 is SASEGT. The CDR3 bases are TGTGCCAGCAGGATCAGGGGGGGCTATGGCTACACCTTC. Translating gives CASRIRGGYGYTF.

In nucleotides, the CDR3 is TGTGCCAGCAGTGCAGGGGTCCCGGGAGGCGAGCAGTACTTC. Translated: CASSAGVPGGEQYF. The chain uses TRBV12-3 or TRBV12-4 and TRBJ2-7; D perhaps matches TRBD2 (7 bases). Trimming removed 5 bases from V and 6 bases from J, with 17 bases in between. CDR3 length: 14 residues.

In its sample, this clonotype was seen a few times. The V and J genes are TRBV20-1 and TRBJ2-2; no firm D call. The CDR3 is 11 amino acids. In germline, CDR1 is DFQATT, CDR2 SNEGSKA (reference sequence). The V and J ends lost 5 bases and 3 bases respectively, with 4 bases between them. The CDR3 sequence: CSAPYTGELFF. The CDR3 DNA reads TGCAGTGCTCCTTACACCGGGGAGCTGTTTTTT.